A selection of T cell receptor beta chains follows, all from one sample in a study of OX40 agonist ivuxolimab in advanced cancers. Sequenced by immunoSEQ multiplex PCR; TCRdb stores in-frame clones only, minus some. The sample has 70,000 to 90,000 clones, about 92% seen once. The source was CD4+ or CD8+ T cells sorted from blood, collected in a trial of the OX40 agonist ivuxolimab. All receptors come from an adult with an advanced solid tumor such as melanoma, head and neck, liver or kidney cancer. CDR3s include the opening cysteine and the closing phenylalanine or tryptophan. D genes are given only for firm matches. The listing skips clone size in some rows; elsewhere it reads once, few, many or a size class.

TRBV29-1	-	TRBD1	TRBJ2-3	CSVLLQTGNTQYF	TGCAGCGTCCTTCTCCAGACAGGGAATACGCAGTATTTT
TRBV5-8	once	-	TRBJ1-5	CASDLGDTRGPQHF	TGTGCCAGCGATCTTGGGGACACTCGCGGACCCCAGCATTTT
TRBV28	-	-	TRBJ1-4	CASSPRLGGWGEKLFF	TGTGCCAGCAGTCCCCGTCTCGGGGGATGGGGTGAAAAACTGTTTTTT
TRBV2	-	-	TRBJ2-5	CASSEAAGAQETQYF	TGTGCCAGCAGTGAAGCGGCGGGGGCTCAAGAGACCCAGTACTTC
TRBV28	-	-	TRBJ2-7	CASSPPGGRRTYEQYF	TGTGCCAGCAGTCCTCCCGGGGGGCGGAGAACCTACGAGCAGTACTTT
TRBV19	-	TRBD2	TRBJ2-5	CASSRVRERETQYF	TGTGCCAGTAGTCGGGTGCGGGAGAGAGAGACCCAGTACTTC
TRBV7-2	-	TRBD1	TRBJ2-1	CASSSGTGNEQFF	TGTGCCAGCAGCTCCGGGACAGGCAATGAGCAGTTCTTC
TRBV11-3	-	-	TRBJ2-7	CASSPRGGTYEQYF	TGTGCCAGCAGCCCCAGGGGAGGAACCTACGAGCAGTACTTC
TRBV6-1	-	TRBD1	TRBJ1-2	CASSTTGLLRRGYTF	TGTGCCAGCAGTACGACAGGGTTATTGAGACGTGGCTACACCTTC
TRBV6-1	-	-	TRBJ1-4	CASSDSLTNEKLFF	TGTGCCAGCAGTGACAGCCTAACTAATGAAAAACTGTTTTTT
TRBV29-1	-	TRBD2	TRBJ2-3	CSAVSGGSTDTQYF	TGCAGCGCCGTAAGCGGGGGGAGCACAGATACGCAGTATTTT
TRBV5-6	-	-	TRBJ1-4	CASSFGGGEKLFF	TGTGCCAGCAGCTTTGGGGGAGGTGAAAAACTGTTTTTT
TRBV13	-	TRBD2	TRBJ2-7	CASSRVGGVNYEQYF	TGTGCCAGCAGTCGGGTCGGGGGGGTGAACTACGAGCAGTACTTC
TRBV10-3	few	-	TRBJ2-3	CAISDGMRPSTDTQYF	TGTGCCATCAGTGACGGTATGCGACCTAGCACAGATACGCAGTATTTT
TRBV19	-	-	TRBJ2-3	CASSIAQGRWTDTQYF	TGTGCCAGTAGTATTGCACAGGGACGTTGGACAGATACGCAGTATTTT
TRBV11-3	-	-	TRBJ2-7	CASSKGRPRYF	TGTGCCAGCAGCAAGGGACGACCCAGGTACTTC
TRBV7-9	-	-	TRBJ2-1	CASSSEARGEQFF	TGTGCCAGCAGTTCGGAGGCCCGCGGTGAGCAGTTCTTC
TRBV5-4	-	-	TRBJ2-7	CASSFAGLTYEQYF	TGTGCCAGCAGCTTCGCAGGTCTCACCTACGAGCAGTACTTC
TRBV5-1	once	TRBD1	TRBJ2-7	CASNQGTGAHEQYF	TGCGCCAGCAATCAAGGGACAGGGGCCCACGAGCAGTACTTC
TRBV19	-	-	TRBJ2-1	CASSIGENTYNEQFF	TGTGCCAGTAGTATTGGGGAGAACACCTACAATGAGCAGTTCTTC
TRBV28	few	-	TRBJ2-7	CASSSPGISYEQYF	TGTGCCAGCAGTTCCCCAGGAATCTCCTACGAGCAGTACTTC
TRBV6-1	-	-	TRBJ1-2	CASSILGGDYGYTF	TGTGCCAGCAGTATCCTGGGGGGAGACTATGGCTACACCTTC
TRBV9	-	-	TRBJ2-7	CASSSRTGTDEQYF	TGTGCCAGCAGCTCCCGGACCGGGACCGACGAGCAGTACTTC
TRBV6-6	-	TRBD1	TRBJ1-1	CATQQGGRNTEAFF	TGTGCCACCCAACAGGGGGGAAGAAACACTGAAGCTTTCTTT
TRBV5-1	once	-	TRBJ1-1	CASRSTWALGVNTEAFF	TGCGCCAGCAGATCCACCTGGGCTCTGGGAGTGAACACTGAAGCTTTCTTT
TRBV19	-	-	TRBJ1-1	CASSISGVGTEAFF	TGTGCCAGTAGTATATCTGGGGTGGGCACTGAAGCTTTCTTT
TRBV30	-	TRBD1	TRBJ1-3	CAWRRGQSSGNTIYF	TGTGCCTGGAGAAGGGGACAGTCCTCTGGAAACACCATATATTTT
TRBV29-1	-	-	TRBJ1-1	CSGATLTNTEAFF	TGCAGCGGCGCGACTCTAACGAACACTGAAGCTTTCTTT
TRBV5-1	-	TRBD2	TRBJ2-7	CASSLSASGSYEQYF	TGCGCCAGCAGCTTGTCTGCTAGCGGGAGCTACGAGCAGTACTTC
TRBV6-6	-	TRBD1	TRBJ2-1	CASSPTGGAGSEQFF	TGTGCCAGCAGTCCCACAGGGGGCGCTGGATCTGAGCAGTTCTTC
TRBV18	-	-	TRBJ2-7	CASSPVVGVAEQYF	TGTGCCAGCTCACCTGTTGTGGGAGTCGCCGAGCAGTACTTC
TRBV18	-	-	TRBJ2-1	CASLSTRSDEQFF	TGTGCCTCCCTTTCGACTAGGTCGGATGAGCAGTTCTTC
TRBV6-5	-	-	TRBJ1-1	CASSNLATGNTEAFF	TGTGCCAGCAGTAACCTGGCTACCGGGAACACTGAAGCTTTCTTT
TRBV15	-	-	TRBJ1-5	CATSQGWGGSNQPQHF	TGTGCCACCAGCCAGGGTTGGGGGGGTAGCAATCAGCCCCAGCATTTT
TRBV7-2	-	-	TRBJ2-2	CASSLVTGELFF	TGTGCCAGCAGCCTAGTCACCGGGGAGCTGTTTTTT
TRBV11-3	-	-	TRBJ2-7	CASLLRVRCAIRAVRLYF	TGTGCCAGCCTCCTCCGGGTCCGGTGCGCAATACGAGCAGTAAGACTCTACTTC
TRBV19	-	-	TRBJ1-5	CASSVTGTRGQPQHF	TGTGCCAGTAGCGTTACCGGGACCAGGGGTCAGCCCCAGCATTTT
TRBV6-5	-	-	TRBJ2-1	CASSYGSLYNEQFF	TGTGCCAGCAGTTACGGGAGTCTCTACAATGAGCAGTTCTTC
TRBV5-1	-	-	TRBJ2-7	CASSLYGTLLSSYEQYF	TGCGCCAGCAGCTTGTACGGGACTCTCCTGAGCTCCTACGAGCAGTACTTC
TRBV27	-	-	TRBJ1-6	CASSAGTLGNSPLHF	TGTGCCAGCAGTGCGGGGACATTGGGGAATTCACCCCTCCACTTT
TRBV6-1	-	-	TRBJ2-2	CASSDRVGELFF	TGTGCCAGCAGTGACAGGGTCGGGGAGCTGTTTTTT
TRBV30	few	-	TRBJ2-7	CAWSKSWEQYF	TGTGCCTGGAGTAAGAGCTGGGAGCAGTACTTC
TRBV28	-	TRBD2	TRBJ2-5	CASTPPGLAETQYF	TGTGCCAGCACCCCCCCGGGACTAGCAGAGACCCAGTACTTC
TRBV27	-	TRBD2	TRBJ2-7	CASSLSGALSYEQYF	TGTGCCAGCAGCCTTAGCGGGGCCCTATCCTACGAGCAGTACTTC
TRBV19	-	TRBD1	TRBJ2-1	CASSTGGYSYNEQFF	TGTGCCAGTAGTACAGGGGGCTACTCCTACAATGAGCAGTTCTTC
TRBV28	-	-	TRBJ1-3	CASSLLSQYGNTIYF	TGTGCCAGCAGTTTATTGTCACAGTATGGAAACACCATATATTTT
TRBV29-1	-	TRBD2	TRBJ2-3	CSARSGYTDTQYF	TGCAGCGCCCGTAGCGGGTACACAGATACGCAGTATTTT
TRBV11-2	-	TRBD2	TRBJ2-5	CASSSIAGAAETQYF	TGTGCCAGCAGCTCCATTGCGGGAGCCGCGGAGACCCAGTACTTC
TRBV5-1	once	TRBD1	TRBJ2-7	CASSPRQGGYEQYF	TGCGCCAGCAGCCCAAGACAGGGCGGGTACGAGCAGTACTTC
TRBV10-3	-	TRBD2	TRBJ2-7	CAISDAGGATLEQYF	TGTGCCATCAGTGATGCGGGGGGGGCCACCCTCGAGCAGTACTTC
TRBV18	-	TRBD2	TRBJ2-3	CASSSGLANTDTQYF	TGTGCCAGCTCATCGGGACTAGCGAACACAGATACGCAGTATTTT